This TCR beta chain emerged from a study of blood T cell repertoires in COVID-19. For the study at large: For recovered donors of Cohort 3, there were two negative PCRs, clearance, or symptom resolution.

Libraries were prepared by immunoSEQ multiplex PCR; TCRdb keeps only in-frame clonotypes and omits some of them. The sample contains hundreds of thousands of clones, approximately 87% of which appear only once. The germline gives CDR1 SGHNT, CDR2 YYREEE (reference sequence). V was shortened by 4 bases and J by 10 bases, with 13 bases between the two germline ends. CDR3 size: 12 residues. The chain has TRBV5-4 and TRBJ2-3; D possibly corresponds to TRBD1 (5 bases). Material: PBMCs or T cells enriched from blood (not recorded which). This clonotype was sampled from a man in his forties in a cohort exposed to, infected with or recovered from COVID-19 (not recorded which). CDR3 nucleotides: TGTGCCAGCAGCCCCGCCCAGGGTTCGCAGTATTTT. This encodes CASSPAQGSQYF.